These 5 T cell receptor beta chains originate from one sample sequenced in a study of blood T cell repertoires in COVID-19. Assay: immunoSEQ multiplex PCR; the TCRdb copy retains only in-frame clones and omits some. The sample has some 300,000 clones, around 90% seen once; the top ten hold over 1%. The sequencing sample was made of peripheral blood. The receptor set was obtained from an older man with acute or convalescent COVID-19.

This sequence joins TRBV6-4 and TRBJ2-2, with D maybe TRBD2 (5 bases). Germline CDR1 MRHNA, CDR2 SNTAGT. The CDR3 extends over 13 amino acids. Trimming pared 4 bases from V and 5 bases from J, leaving 8 bases between. The CDR3 region has the DNA TGTGCCAGCAGTGTCGAGGGAACCGGGGAGCTGTTTTTT. Translation: CASSVEGTGELFF.

The CDR3 loop reads CAISRQGSYNEQFF. For the CDR3, the DNA is TGTGCCATCAGTAGACAGGGCTCCTACAATGAGCAGTTCTTC. This chain uses TRBV10-3 with TRBJ2-1; 7 bases are a match to TRBD1. Germline CDR1 ENHRY, CDR2 SYGVKD. The junction had 1 base not matched to a gene; V was cut back by 5 bases and J by 0 bases. The CDR3 runs to 14 residues.

The chain couples TRBV18 to TRBJ2-1; 7 nucleotides align to TRBD2. The CDR3 has 16 amino acids. V shed 0 bases, J shed 3 bases, and the junction held 5 bases outside the gene matches. From germline, CDR1 is KGHSH and CDR2 LQKENI. The CDR3 region is CASSPPGTSDYNEQFF. CDR3 in DNA: TGTGCCAGCTCACCACCGGGAACTAGCGACTACAATGAGCAGTTCTTC.

The chain couples TRBV7-9 to TRBJ1-2; 7 nucleotides agree with TRBD1. V dropped 7 bases and J dropped 4; count of bases not matched to a gene: 9. CDR1 and CDR2 (germline): SEHNR, FQNEAQ (reference sequence). This CDR3 has 14 amino acids. CDR3 bases: TGTGCCAGCACCCGACAGGGTTTGGGCTATGGCTACACCTTC. Amino acids: CASTRQGLGYGYTF.

This clone was detected only a few times. The V and J genes are TRBV5-4 and TRBJ2-4, with a tentative D call TRBD2 (5 bases). The CDR3 is made up of 15 amino acids. Deletions cut 2 bases from V and 3 bases from J, with 12 bases between. CDR1 is SGHNT, CDR2 YYREEE, per germline (reference sequence). As DNA, the CDR3 is TGTGCCAGCAGCTTCGAGGGAGCATACAAAAACATTCAGTACTTC. Protein sequence: CASSFEGAYKNIQYF.